This note documents a single TCR beta chain sequence. The germline V gene has CDR1 SGHTA and CDR2 FQGNSA. With V trimmed by 1 base and J by 7 bases, 10 bases remained unmatched. The CDR3 consists of 16 residues. This sample was included in a study of identifying expanded T cells in peripheral blood. Assay: immunoSEQ multiplex PCR; the TCRdb copy retains only in-frame clones and omits some. The sample shows tens of thousands of clones, roughly 89% of them seen only once. The origin of this receptor is a person aged 18 to 75 in good health. Specimen: blood. This chain links TRBV7-2 with TRBJ2-3, with 8 bases aligning to TRBD2. CDR3 amino acids: CASSLGAGALTNTQYF. The CDR3 coding sequence is TGTGCCAGCAGCTTAGGAGCGGGGGCTCTAACAAATACGCAGTATTTT.